The sequence of this T cell receptor (beta chain) was determined in a study of T cell changes during pregnancy in multiple sclerosis. Germline-derived CDR1 and CDR2 are SGHVS and FNYEAQ. V lost 3 bases, J lost 1 base, and 15 bases lay in between. The CDR3 has 16 amino acids. Repertoires were generated with immunoSEQ multiplex PCR, while TCRdb's copy carries only in-frame clones and drops some. The table has 50,000 or so clones, 93% seen once. The source of this sequence is a female donor with multiple sclerosis, enrolled in a pregnancy study. Sequencing used peripheral blood, obtained in the second trimester of pregnancy. The V gene is TRBV7-6, the J gene TRBJ2-5; weak D call: TRBD1 (8 bases). CDR3 sequence (DNA): TGTGCCAGCAGCTTCGGACAGGGAGGGCCCCAAGAGACCCAGTACTTC. It codes for CASSFGQGGPQETQYF.